This paragraph reports one T cell receptor (beta chain). This entry comes from a study of T cell responses to AZD1222 COVID-19 vaccine. Germline assignment: CDR1 MNHEY and CDR2 SMNVEV (reference sequence). Between the trimmed V and J ends, which lost 2 bases and 6 bases, there was a span of 10 bases. This CDR3 region has 14 residues. Profiling relied on immunoSEQ multiplex PCR, and the TCRdb table lists in-frame clones only, not all of them. The sample holds 150,000 to 200,000 clones, over 80% seen once. The sequence came from an adult in good health. Specimen: peripheral blood, collected on day 0 of MenACWY control vaccination. The V and J genes are TRBV27 and TRBJ2-2; no reliable D call. The DNA for the CDR3 is TGTGCCAGCAGTTTAAGTGGATACGCCGGGGAGCTGTTTTTT. Its protein product is CASSLSGYAGELFF.